This T cell receptor beta chain came from a study of T cell changes during pregnancy in multiple sclerosis. CDR3 length: 17 amino acids. V lost 0 bases and J lost 0, with 12 bases in between. TCRdb's copy holds only in-frame clones and misses some; the assay was immunoSEQ multiplex PCR. The sample shows 78,000 or so clones, approximately 90% of them seen only once. This clonotype originated in a female donor with multiple sclerosis, enrolled in a pregnancy study. This rearrangement joins TRBV23-1 to TRBJ2-1; D uncertain. TRBV23-1 falls under the ORF class, with uncertain function. Material: peripheral blood, obtained before pregnancy. CDR3 nucleotide sequence: TGCGCCAGCAGTCAATCCCAAGCCCACTGCTCCTACAATGAGCAGTTCTTC. It translates to CASSQSQAHCSYNEQFF.